Shown below are 18 T cell receptor beta chains from a single sample sequenced in a study of blood T cell repertoires in COVID-19. Sequenced by immunoSEQ multiplex PCR; TCRdb stores in-frame clones only, minus some. The data show about 17,000 clones, 89% seen once. The specimen sequenced was peripheral blood. All receptors come from a man aged 60 to 75 with active COVID-19.

This chain connects TRBV14 to TRBJ2-7, with TRBD2 as a possible D gene (6 bases). Germline CDR1 SGHDN, CDR2 FVKESK. This CDR3 contains 13 residues. V lost 3 bases to trimming and J lost 6 bases, with 12 bases between them. The CDR3 nucleotides are TGTGCCAGCAGCCATAGGCGGGACGCCGAGCAGTACTTC. It codes for CASSHRRDAEQYF.

The rearrangement joins TRBV23-1 to TRBJ2-7; the D is unclear. TRBV23-1 is an ORF for which the function is uncertain. V was pared by 0 bases and J by 6 bases, with 12 bases between. The CDR3 extends over 14 amino acids. The DNA of the CDR3 is TGCGCCAGCAGTCAATCCACCGGAGCCTGCGAGCAGTACTTC. This gives the protein CASSQSTGACEQYF.

V usage is TRBV5-1 and J usage is TRBJ2-3; TRBD1 matches 10 bases. Losses at the gene ends were 3 bases for V and 2 bases for J; bases not matched to a gene: 6. The CDR3 runs 16 residues. Germline V CDR1 and CDR2: SGHRS, YFSETQ. The CDR3 region is CASSSGDRGFTDTQYF. In nucleotides, the CDR3 is TGCGCCAGCAGCTCGGGGGACAGGGGTTTCACAGATACGCAGTATTTT.

The table lists this clone with a few counts. The rearrangement joins TRBV5-6 to TRBJ2-7; D possibly corresponds to TRBD1 (5 bases). Germline V gene lookup returns CDR1 SGHDT and CDR2 YYEEEE. V lost 5 bases and J lost 6, with 21 bases in between. The length of the CDR3 is 15 residues. The CDR3 DNA is TGTGCCAGCAGTCCTTCAGGGCTCCAAGGGCTCGAGCAGTACTTC. The encoded protein is CASSPSGLQGLEQYF.

The genes are TRBV15 and TRBJ2-7, with D tentatively TRBD2 (5 bases). Germline lookup yields CDR1 LNHNV and CDR2 YYDKDF (reference sequence). V lost 1 base and J 5 bases, leaving 6 bases between the germline ends. The CDR3 is 12 amino acids. CDR3 sequence: CATSRVGDEQYF. The CDR3 DNA sequence: TGTGCCACCAGCAGAGTGGGAGACGAGCAGTACTTC.

The rearrangement joins TRBV30 to TRBJ2-3; 9 nucleotides agree with TRBD2. J was trimmed by 3 bases and V by 2 bases; bases with no gene match: 3. This CDR3 comprises 14 residues. Germline V gene lookup returns CDR1 GTSNPN and CDR2 SVGIG (reference sequence). The CDR3: CAWSPSGNTDTQYF. The CDR3, as DNA: TGTGCCTGGAGTCCTAGCGGGAATACAGATACGCAGTATTTT.

This sequence joins TRBV28 and TRBJ2-5; 7 positions match TRBD1. After removal of 6 bases from V and 5 bases from J, the junction contained 6 bases not matched to a gene. Germline-derived CDR1 and CDR2 are MDHEN and SYDVKM. CDR3 length: 13 residues. The CDR3 sequence is CASSPTGVETQYF. DNA for the CDR3: TGTGCCAGCAGCCCAACAGGGGTCGAGACCCAGTACTTC.

Only one count was recorded for this clone. The rearrangement joins TRBV7-9 to TRBJ2-2; a possible D gene is TRBD2 (6 bases). Germline lookup yields CDR1 SEHNR and CDR2 FQNEAQ (reference sequence). The CDR3 extends over 13 amino acids. Trimming removed 3 bases at V and 4 bases at J, with 6 bases between. CDR3 amino acids: CASSFGGTGELFF. The CDR3 DNA reads as TGTGCCAGCAGCTTCGGGGGCACCGGGGAGCTGTTTTTT.

V gene TRBV2 combines with J gene TRBJ1-2; 8 bases map to TRBD1. Germline loops: CDR1 SNHLY, CDR2 FYNNEI. J gave up 3 bases and V 7 bases, and 4 bases lay outside the gene matches. The CDR3 contains 13 residues. The CDR3 DNA reads TGTGCCAGCAAAGGACAGGGTGACTATGGCTACACCTTC. Its protein product is CASKGQGDYGYTF.

The chain employs TRBV6-2 or TRBV6-3 and TRBJ2-7; TRBD1 is a possible D gene (5 bases). The CDR3 spans 17 residues. The V gene lost 0 bases and the J gene lost 2 bases, with 17 bases spanning the gap. Per germline, CDR1 MNHEY and CDR2 SVGEGT. DNA for the CDR3: TGTGCCAGCAGTTACTCGGGGCACTTCAGGGTGGCCTACGAGCAGTACTTC. Amino acid sequence: CASSYSGHFRVAYEQYF.

This sequence joins TRBV12-5 and TRBJ2-1; tentatively, D is TRBD2 (6 bases). Trimming removed 4 bases at V and 4 bases at J, with 11 bases between. CDR1 and CDR2 from the germline V gene are LGHNT and FRNRAP. This CDR3 spans 14 amino acids. This chain's CDR3 is CASGSSAQYNEQFF. The DNA of the CDR3 is TGTGCTAGTGGTTCTAGCGCCCAATACAATGAGCAGTTCTTC.

The rearrangement uses TRBV2 and TRBJ2-3, with 8 nucleotides matching TRBD2. V trimming: 4 bases; J trimming: 1 base; junction bases outside the gene matches: 4. CDR1 and CDR2 from the germline V gene are SNHLY and FYNNEI. This CDR3 spans 15 amino acids. In DNA form, the CDR3 reads TGTGCCAGCAGTGCAGCGGGAGTGGGCACAGATACGCAGTATTTT. Its translation is CASSAAGVGTDTQYF.

This chain's CDR3 is CASSQEGGADTQYF. In DNA, the CDR3 is TGCGCCAGCAGCCAAGAGGGAGGTGCAGATACGCAGTATTTT. The chain couples TRBV4-1 to TRBJ2-3, with a possible D match to TRBD2 (6 bases). CDR3 length: 14 amino acids. Germline-derived CDR1 and CDR2 are MGHRA and YSYEKL. Trimming took off 0 bases at V and 4 bases at J, with 8 bases between the two ends.

V gene TRBV11-3 combines with J gene TRBJ1-6, with 9 bases lining up with TRBD1. V lost 5 bases, J lost 9 bases, and 8 bases stayed unmatched. The CDR3 spans 15 residues. The germline V gene encodes CDR1 SGHNT and CDR2 YENEEA. The CDR3 coding sequence is TGTGCCAGCAGCCAGAATGGACAGGGGTTTTCACCCCTCCACTTT. Translated: CASSQNGQGFSPLHF.

This sequence joins TRBV18 and TRBJ1-5, with a weak D call TRBD1 (6 bases). Trimming left V 3 bases short and J 2 bases short, with 14 bases between. Germline-derived CDR1 and CDR2 are KGHSH and LQKENI. CDR3 length: 16 amino acids. CDR3 amino acids: CASSPAGVMGNQPQHF. The CDR3 DNA is TGTGCCAGCTCACCGGCAGGGGTTATGGGCAATCAGCCCCAGCATTTT.

This clone was observed a few times. This sequence joins TRBV18 and TRBJ1-5; tentative D call: TRBD1 (6 bases). Germline loops: CDR1 KGHSH, CDR2 LQKENI. This CDR3 is 15 amino acids long. Trimming stripped 3 bases from V and 0 bases from J, with 9 bases between. CDR3 protein: CASSPRGNSNQPQHF. The CDR3 bases are TGTGCCAGCTCACCCAGGGGAAATAGCAATCAGCCCCAGCATTTT.

This chain joins TRBV28 and TRBJ2-1, with 12 bases lining up with TRBD2. CDR3 length: 17 amino acids. J lost 6 bases, V lost 4 bases, and 10 bases had no gene match. Germline CDR1 reads MDHEN; CDR2 reads SYDVKM. This CDR3 is CASSSWTSGALSNEQFF. The CDR3 bases are TGTGCCAGCAGTTCTTGGACTAGCGGGGCCCTCTCCAATGAGCAGTTCTTC.

The V call is TRBV24-1, the J call TRBJ2-5; 9 bases are a match to TRBD2. Per germline, CDR1 KGHDR and CDR2 SFDVKD. J lost 2 bases, V lost 4 bases, and 10 bases had no gene match. This CDR3 spans 17 amino acids. CDR3 DNA sequence: TGTGCCACCAGTGACTCCAAGCGGGAGGAGTTGCAAGAGACCCAGTACTTC. Translation gives CATSDSKREELQETQYF.